These 27 T cell receptor beta chains originate from one sample sequenced in a study of control samples from healthy donors and cancer patients. Some clones are missing from TCRdb's copy, which holds only in-frame ones; the method was immunoSEQ multiplex PCR. The data contain 120,000 or so clones, roughly 84% of them singletons. The sequencing input was blood. All receptors come from a man aged 40-49 years in good health.

V usage is TRBV5-6 and J usage is TRBJ2-3; no clear D. Germline values: CDR1 SGHDT, CDR2 YYEEEE. This CDR3 is 14 amino acids long. V was pared by 4 bases and J by 2 bases, with 11 bases between. This CDR3 is CASSGYGHTDTQYF. Written as DNA, the CDR3 is TGTGCCAGCAGCGGGTACGGTCACACAGATACGCAGTATTTT.

This rearrangement joins TRBV7-9 to TRBJ1-2, with D unclear. The CDR3 covers 16 residues. V lost 2 bases and J lost 4, with 17 bases in between. Germline CDR1 reads SEHNR; CDR2 reads FQNEAQ (reference sequence). The CDR3 DNA sequence: TGTGCCAGCAGCTTACAATCAGCCCTGAGCGGCTATGGCTACACCTTC. As protein: CASSLQSALSGYGYTF. Full variable domain (outside the CDR3, taken from reference TRBV7-9 and TRBJ1-2): DTGVSQNPRHKITKRGQNVTFRCDPISEHNRLYWYRQTLGQGPEFLTYFQNEAQLEKSRLLSDRFSAERPKGSFSTLEIQRTEQGDSAMYLCASSLQSALSGYGYTFGSGTRLTVV.

This chain links TRBV9 with TRBJ2-1; 10 nucleotides line up with TRBD2. The V gene end was trimmed by 1 base and the J gene end by 8 bases; junction bases not matched to a gene: 9. The germline V gene has CDR1 SGDLS and CDR2 YYNGEE. The CDR3 is 16 residues long. CDR3 loop: CASSVQAGGPVYEQFF. Written as DNA, the CDR3 is TGTGCCAGCAGCGTACAAGCGGGGGGGCCGGTCTATGAGCAGTTCTTC.

This rearrangement joins TRBV3-1 (or the pseudogene TRBV3-2) to TRBJ2-1; D gene uncertain. Looked up from germline, CDR1 is LGHDT and CDR2 is YNNKEL (reference sequence). CDR3 length: 14 residues. V was pared by 0 bases and J by 4 bases, with 7 bases between. DNA of the CDR3: TGTGCCAGCAGCCAAGATGGACGTTACAATGAGCAGTTCTTC. Residues: CASSQDGRYNEQFF.

This chain joins TRBV9 and TRBJ2-3, with D perhaps given as TRBD1 or TRBD2 (5 bases each). The CDR3 runs 16 residues. Trimming cost V 2 bases and J 1 base, with 14 bases left between them. Germline CDR1 reads SGDLS; CDR2 reads YYNGEE. Here the CDR3 reads CASSVRGDGGTDTQYF. As DNA, the CDR3 is TGTGCCAGCAGCGTGCGTGGGGACGGGGGCACAGATACGCAGTATTTT.

The rearrangement links TRBV7-2 to TRBJ2-5, with TRBD2 identical over 9 bases. There are 17 residues in the CDR3. From germline, CDR1 is SGHTA and CDR2 FQGNSA. The trim removed 2 bases at V and 2 bases at J, leaving 9 bases unmatched. CDR3 sequence reads: CASSLRASAGGQETQYF. The CDR3 nucleotides read TGTGCCAGCAGCTTAAGAGCTTCAGCGGGGGGTCAAGAGACCCAGTACTTC.

The rearrangement uses TRBV11-2 and TRBJ2-3, with a weak D call TRBD2 (5 bases). Per the germline V gene, CDR1 is SGHAT and CDR2 is FQNNGV. The CDR3 runs 12 residues. Trimming removed 4 bases at V and 6 bases at J, with 8 bases between. CDR3 loop: CASSSRGDTQYF. For the CDR3, the DNA is TGTGCCAGCAGCTCCCGAGGGGATACGCAGTATTTT. Full variable domain (rest looked up from reference TRBV11-2 and TRBJ2-3): EAGVAQSPRYKIIEKRQSVAFWCNPISGHATLYWYQQILGQGPKLLIQFQNNGVVDDSQLPKDRFSAERLKGVDSTLKIQPAKLEDSAVYLCASSSRGDTQYFGPGTRLTVL.

J is TRBJ2-3 and V is TRBV2; D gene ambiguous. Trimming cost V 5 bases and J 4 bases, with 4 bases left between them. Germline loops: CDR1 SNHLY, CDR2 FYNNEI. This CDR3 contains 11 residues. The CDR3 loop reads CASSRSDTQYF. CDR3 bases: TGTGCCAGCAGTCGTTCAGATACGCAGTATTTT.

J is TRBJ1-5 and V is TRBV4-1; no definite D call. Germline CDR1 and CDR2: MGHRA and YSYEKL. The CDR3 loop spans 13 amino acids. Trimming took 0 bases from V and 5 from J, leaving 5 bases between them. The CDR3 nucleotides read TGCGCCAGCAGCCAAGATCCCCATCAGCCCCAGCATTTT. Translation gives CASSQDPHQPQHF.

This clone is a singleton in its sample. This chain connects TRBV6-5 to TRBJ2-2, with D uncertain. Germline CDR1 is MNHEY and CDR2 is SVGAGI. The CDR3 extends over 11 amino acids. V was clipped by 8 bases and J by 3 bases, with 4 bases between them. CDR3 sequence reads: CASGDTGELFF. CDR3 nucleotides: TGTGCCAGCGGGGACACCGGGGAGCTGTTTTTT.

The count of this clone is one. The chain combines TRBV7-2 with TRBJ1-1; D ambiguous. Trimming removed 0 bases at V and 1 base at J, with 12 bases between. The CDR3 runs 16 residues. The germline gives CDR1 SGHTA, CDR2 FQGNSA. The CDR3 sequence: CASSLAGRVGNTEAFF. As DNA, the CDR3 is TGTGCCAGCAGCTTAGCGGGGAGGGTGGGGAACACTGAAGCTTTCTTT.

CDR3 in amino acids: CASSLGTGRNEKLFF. The CDR3 bases are TGTGCCAGCTCACTAGGGACAGGCAGGAATGAAAAACTGTTTTTT. The rearrangement links TRBV18 to TRBJ1-4; 8 bases line up with TRBD1. The CDR3 totals 15 residues. Germline lookup yields CDR1 KGHSH and CDR2 LQKENI. The trim removed 4 bases at V and 5 bases at J, leaving 6 bases unmatched. The complete variable domain, with remaining parts taken from reference TRBV18 and TRBJ1-4, reads NAGVMQNPRHLVRRRGQEARLRCSPMKGHSHVYWYRQLPEEGLKFMVYLQKENIIDESGMPKERFSAEFPKEGPSILRIQQVVRGDSAAYFCASSLGTGRNEKLFFGSGTQLSVL.

The chain has TRBV4-1 and TRBJ2-2; D is possibly TRBD1 (5 bases). Germline values: CDR1 MGHRA, CDR2 YSYEKL. The CDR3 consists of 15 residues. V was trimmed by 1 base and J by 1 base, leaving 7 bases between them. CDR3: CASSQGTLNTGELFF. CDR3 bases: TGCGCCAGCAGCCAAGGGACATTGAACACCGGGGAGCTGTTTTTT.

The rearrangement uses TRBV6-1 and TRBJ2-5, with 9 bases aligning to TRBD1. The CDR3 spans 15 residues. Germline values: CDR1 MNHNS, CDR2 SASEGT. V trimming: 1 base; J trimming: 3 bases; junction bases outside the gene matches: 3. The CDR3 spells CASSEGGTGKETQYF. In DNA form, the CDR3 reads TGTGCCAGCAGTGAAGGCGGGACAGGGAAAGAGACCCAGTACTTC.

The rearrangement uses TRBV19 and TRBJ1-3, with D unresolved. V was cut by 4 bases and J by 0 bases, with 10 bases left in between. CDR3 size: 15 residues. CDR1 and CDR2 (germline): LNHDA, SQIVND (reference sequence). The CDR3 coding sequence is TGTGCCAGTAGTACCGGGCCCGCCTCTGGAAACACCATATATTTT. Translated: CASSTGPASGNTIYF.

This sequence joins TRBV19 and TRBJ1-3; D gene ambiguous. Trimming took 7 bases from V and 0 from J, leaving 10 bases between them. The CDR3 is 14 residues long. Germline V gene sequence: CDR1 LNHDA, CDR2 SQIVND (reference sequence). The CDR3 protein is CASTKMGSGNTIYF. CDR3 bases: TGTGCCAGTACAAAAATGGGCTCTGGAAACACCATATATTTT. Full variable domain (missing parts from reference TRBV19 and TRBJ1-3): DGGITQSPKYLFRKEGQNVTLSCEQNLNHDAMYWYRQDPGQGLRLIYYSQIVNDFQKGDIAEGYSVSREKKESFPLTVTSAQKNPTAFYLCASTKMGSGNTIYFGEGSWLTVV.

This clone turned up a few times. The chain employs TRBV3-1 (or the pseudogene TRBV3-2) and TRBJ2-3, with D tentatively TRBD1 (5 bases). V was pared by 2 bases and J by 4 bases, with 7 bases between. The CDR3 covers 13 residues. Germline CDR1 is LGHDT and CDR2 is YNNKEL (reference sequence). The CDR3 loop reads CASSQLGADTQYF. The DNA of the CDR3 is TGTGCCAGCAGCCAATTAGGGGCAGATACGCAGTATTTT.

V usage is TRBV5-1 and J usage is TRBJ2-7, with D possibly being TRBD2 (6 bases). Germline V CDR1 and CDR2: SGHRS, YFSETQ. CDR3 length equals 16 residues. Trimming took off 4 bases at V and 2 bases at J, with 19 bases between the two ends. In DNA form, the CDR3 reads TGCGCCAGCAGCCTTATAATCACGGGGGAAGCCTACGAGCAGTACTTC. As protein: CASSLIITGEAYEQYF.

V usage is TRBV5-6 and J usage is TRBJ2-5; D unclear. The germline V gene encodes CDR1 SGHDT and CDR2 YYEEEE. Trimming cost V 5 bases and J 3 bases, with 11 bases left between them. The CDR3 contains 13 residues. This CDR3 is CASRRQVKETQYF. CDR3 bases: TGTGCCAGCAGACGGCAGGTCAAAGAGACCCAGTACTTC.

The sample holds one count of this clone. This chain uses TRBV15 with TRBJ1-1; D is undetermined. In germline, CDR1 is LNHNV, CDR2 YYDKDF (reference sequence). The CDR3 covers 14 residues. Trimming cost V 2 bases and J 0 bases, with 7 bases left between them. CDR3 sequence reads: CATSRRHLNTEAFF. CDR3 DNA: TGTGCCACCAGCAGACGGCACCTGAACACTGAAGCTTTCTTT.

Details on this clone: Other DNA variants within this sample encode the same CDR3. This rearrangement joins TRBV7-2 to TRBJ2-7; 8 nucleotides agree with TRBD1. Germline V lookup: CDR1 SGHTA, CDR2 FQGNSA. Trimming cost V 7 bases and J 2 bases; bases outside gene matches: 7. This CDR3 has 14 amino acids. The CDR3, as DNA: TGTGCCAGCACCCCAGGACAGGGCACCTACGAGCAGTACTTC. It yields the protein CASTPGQGTYEQYF. The full variable domain, with the rest looked up from reference TRBV7-2 and TRBJ2-7, is GAGVSQSPSNKVTEKGKDVELRCDPISGHTALYWYRQSLGQGLEFLIYFQGNSAPDKSGLPSDRFSAERTGGSVSTLTIQRTQQEDSAVYLCASTPGQGTYEQYFGPGTRLTVT.

The V gene is TRBV18, the J gene TRBJ1-3; TRBD1 might be the D (5 bases). The CDR3 has 14 amino acids. Germline V gene lookup returns CDR1 KGHSH and CDR2 LQKENI. Trimming removed 5 bases from V and 0 bases from J, with 8 bases in between. CDR3 nucleotide sequence: TGTGCCAGCTCAAGACAGAGCTCTGGAAACACCATATATTTT. It encodes CASSRQSSGNTIYF.

The V gene is TRBV21-1, the J gene TRBJ2-2; the DNA was not used to check the table's D call, TRBD2. TRBV21-1 is assigned pseudogene status. This CDR3 spans 17 amino acids. This CDR3 reads CASRLTSGGPHTGELFF. The CDR3 coding sequence is TGTGCCAGCAGACTAACTAGCGGGGGGCCCCACACCGGGGAGCTGTTTTTT.

V gene TRBV20-1 combines with J gene TRBJ2-4; TRBD2 might be the D (6 bases). V lost 3 bases and J lost 0, with 15 bases in between. The germline V gene has CDR1 DFQATT and CDR2 SNEGSKA (reference sequence). The CDR3 contains 16 residues. In DNA, the CDR3 is TGCAGTGCTAGTAAAGCGGGTTCCTTAGCCAAAAACATTCAGTACTTC. This encodes CSASKAGSLAKNIQYF.

This clone was seen a few times. The chain joins TRBV6-2 or TRBV6-3 to TRBJ2-7; the D gene could be TRBD1 or TRBD2 (5 bases each). Trimming removed 7 bases from V and 0 bases from J, with 13 bases in between. Germline assignment: CDR1 MNHEY and CDR2 SVGEGT. CDR3 length equals 14 residues. CDR3 protein: CASNYRDVSYEQYF. The CDR3 DNA follows: TGTGCCAGCAATTATCGGGACGTCTCCTACGAGCAGTACTTC.

J is TRBJ2-1 and V is TRBV11-1, with D unresolved. The CDR3 consists of 12 residues. V was pared by 1 base and J by 11 bases, with 9 bases between. Germline V lookup: CDR1 SGHAT, CDR2 FQDESV (reference sequence). The CDR3 protein is CASSLEAEKQFF. The CDR3 nucleotides read TGTGCCAGCAGCTTAGAGGCAGAGAAGCAGTTCTTC.

The J gene is TRBJ1-2, the V gene TRBV24-1; 10 bases are a match to TRBD1. Germline-derived CDR1 and CDR2 are KGHDR and SFDVKD. V was pared by 4 bases and J by 3 bases, with 7 bases of the junction left unmatched. There are 16 residues in the CDR3. Written as DNA, the CDR3 is TGTGCCACCAGTGACCTCGGACAGGGGGGGGACTATGGCTACACCTTC. This encodes CATSDLGQGGDYGYTF.